These 9 T cell receptor beta chains were all obtained from the same sample, sequenced in a study of blood T cell repertoires in COVID-19. The protocol was immunoSEQ multiplex PCR, while the TCRdb copy is restricted to in-frame clones and leaves out a portion. The sample lists roughly 250,000 clones, approximately 79% seen once, with under 5.5% in the top ten. Sequenced material: peripheral blood. The receptor set was obtained from an elderly woman with active or convalescent COVID-19.

J is TRBJ1-6 and V is TRBV5-1, with 9 positions matching TRBD1. Germline V gene lookup returns CDR1 SGHRS and CDR2 YFSETQ. J gave up 2 bases and V 4 bases, and 4 bases lay outside the gene matches. The CDR3 is 16 residues long. CDR3 sequence (DNA): TGCGCCAGCAGCCCGGGACAGGGCGCCTATAATTCACCCCTCCACTTT. It yields the protein CASSPGQGAYNSPLHF.

This chain connects TRBV9 to TRBJ1-1, with D unresolved. Per germline, CDR1 SGDLS and CDR2 YYNGEE. Trimming pared 0 bases from V and 1 base from J, leaving 10 bases between. The CDR3 spans 15 residues. CDR3 nucleotides: TGTGCCAGCAGCGTAGGAGGGTGGGGGAACACTGAAGCTTTCTTT. It translates to CASSVGGWGNTEAFF.

The V and J genes are TRBV19 and TRBJ2-3; D is possibly TRBD2 (5 bases). V shed 5 bases and J shed 6 bases, with 15 bases lying between them. The length of the CDR3 is 14 residues. The V gene's germline CDR1 is LNHDA and CDR2 SQIVND (reference sequence). This chain's CDR3 is CASSPGSVSDTQYF. CDR3 DNA sequence: TGTGCCAGTAGTCCTGGGAGCGTCTCCGATACGCAGTATTTT. Supplemented by reference TRBV19 and TRBJ2-3, the full variable domain reads DGGITQSPKYLFRKEGQNVTLSCEQNLNHDAMYWYRQDPGQGLRLIYYSQIVNDFQKGDIAEGYSVSREKKESFPLTVTSAQKNPTAFYLCASSPGSVSDTQYFGPGTRLTVL.

This clone was detected only once. This rearrangement joins TRBV30 to TRBJ2-2, with 10 nucleotides matching TRBD1. This CDR3 comprises 17 residues. The germline CDR1 and CDR2 sequences are GTSNPN and SVGIG (reference sequence). The ends lost 3 bases at V and 4 bases at J; junction bases unmatched: 11. The CDR3 DNA is TGTGCCTGGAGCCCTAAGACAGGGGGCTTTAGCACCGGGGAGCTGTTTTTT. It codes for CAWSPKTGGFSTGELFF. Full variable domain (missing parts from reference TRBV30 and TRBJ2-2): SQTIHQWPATLVQPVGSPLSLECTVEGTSNPNLYWYRQAAGRGLQLLFYSVGIGQISSEVPQNLSASRPQDRQFILSSKKLLLSDSGFYLCAWSPKTGGFSTGELFFGEGSRLTVL.

This rearrangement joins TRBV11-2 to TRBJ1-5, with 9 bases that match TRBD1. Germline V gene lookup returns CDR1 SGHAT and CDR2 FQNNGV. V shed 5 bases and J 2 bases; nucleotides not matched to a gene: 10. The CDR3 is 17 amino acids. CDR3 coding DNA: TGTGCCAGCAGCCCCCTTACAGGGGGCGGCGGCAATCAGCCCCAGCATTTT. Translated, it gives CASSPLTGGGGNQPQHF.

The chain is built from TRBV7-2 and TRBJ1-1; the D gene is possibly TRBD1 (6 bases). CDR3 length: 14 amino acids. Per germline, CDR1 SGHTA and CDR2 FQGNSA. V was shortened by 4 bases and J by 4 bases, with 13 bases between the two germline ends. The CDR3 here is CASSSGTYITEAFF. CDR3 coding DNA: TGTGCCAGCAGCTCCGGGACATATATCACTGAAGCTTTCTTT.

V is TRBV30 and J is TRBJ2-7, with 10 bases matching TRBD2. The CDR3 length is 15 residues. The germline gives CDR1 GTSNPN, CDR2 SVGIG (reference sequence). V gave up 3 bases and J gave up 0 bases; unmatched junction bases: 5. The CDR3 reads CAWRRTSGHSYEQYF. CDR3 DNA sequence: TGTGCCTGGAGGCGGACTAGCGGTCACTCCTACGAGCAGTACTTC. The variable domain in full, completed from reference TRBV30 and TRBJ2-7, reads SQTIHQWPATLVQPVGSPLSLECTVEGTSNPNLYWYRQAAGRGLQLLFYSVGIGQISSEVPQNLSASRPQDRQFILSSKKLLLSDSGFYLCAWRRTSGHSYEQYFGPGTRLTVT.

This clone was detected only a few times. The V gene is TRBV2, the J gene TRBJ2-5, with 10 bases aligning to TRBD2. The germline V gene has CDR1 SNHLY and CDR2 FYNNEI. The trim removed 8 bases at V and 3 bases at J, leaving 9 bases unmatched. The CDR3 extends over 15 amino acids. The CDR3 region has the DNA TGTGCCAGCCGAGCGAACGGACTAGCGGAAGAGACCCAGTACTTC. It yields the protein CASRANGLAEETQYF.

The chain has TRBV24-1 and TRBJ2-1, with TRBD1 matching 9 bases. Germline CDR1 and CDR2: KGHDR and SFDVKD. This CDR3 has 19 amino acids. V lost 3 bases to trimming and J lost 4 bases; unmatched junction nucleotides: 15. CDR3 in amino acids: CATSDMVDRGLRSYNEQFF. CDR3 nucleotide sequence: TGTGCCACCAGTGATATGGTGGACAGGGGTCTACGATCATACAATGAGCAGTTCTTC.